These T cell receptor beta chains were read from a single sample in a study of T cells in Graves' hyperthyroidism and ophthalmopathy. TCRdb re-analysed the multiplex PCR reads in MiXCR, keeping a single row per CDR3 protein. Among some 510,000 distinct CDR3 sequences listed, under 25% were seen once. Material for sequencing was blood. These TCRs come from a man aged 18 to 30 with Graves' hyperthyroidism. CDR3s include the opening cysteine and the closing phenylalanine or tryptophan. The D gene is left open where the match is weak. Clone size is given for some rows only: seen once, a few or many times, or a class if the clone is expanded.

j_gene: TRBJ2-7
abundance: .
v_gene: TRBV15
d_gene: .
CDR3aa: CATSRDPVASEQYF
CDR3nt: TGTGCCACCAGCAGGGACCCTGTTGCCAGCGAGCAGTACTTC

j_gene: TRBJ2-2
abundance: .
v_gene: TRBV5-1
d_gene: TRBD2
CDR3aa: CASSLVLLAGGTNTGELFF
CDR3nt: TGCGCCAGCAGCTTGGTCCTCCTAGCGGGGGGTACGAACACCGGGGAGCTGTTTTTT

j_gene: TRBJ1-5
abundance: many
v_gene: TRBV28
d_gene: .
CDR3aa: CASRSDSNQPQHF
CDR3nt: TGTGCCAGCAGGTCAGATAGCAATCAGCCCCAGCATTTT

j_gene: TRBJ1-1
abundance: .
v_gene: TRBV12-3/TRBV12-4
d_gene: .
CDR3aa: CASTHGMGRTEAFF
CDR3nt: TGTGCCAGCACCCACGGGATGGGGCGCACTGAAGCTTTCTTT

j_gene: TRBJ1-5
abundance: many
v_gene: TRBV19
d_gene: .
CDR3aa: CASSIFGFNSNQPQHF
CDR3nt: TGTGCCAGTAGTATTTTTGGATTTAATAGCAATCAGCCCCAGCATTTT

j_gene: TRBJ2-2
abundance: many
v_gene: TRBV20-1
d_gene: TRBD2
CDR3aa: CSARTTSGRDTGELFF
CDR3nt: TGCAGTGCTAGGACGACTAGCGGGAGGGACACCGGGGAGCTGTTTTTT

j_gene: TRBJ1-2
abundance: .
v_gene: TRBV6-5
d_gene: .
CDR3aa: CASSYFGQNYGYTF
CDR3nt: TGTGCCAGCAGTTACTTCGGACAAAACTATGGCTACACCTTC

j_gene: TRBJ2-7
abundance: many
v_gene: TRBV7-2
d_gene: TRBD1
CDR3aa: CASSGRTGKSIYEQYF
CDR3nt: TGTGCCAGCAGCGGACGGACAGGGAAGTCTATCTACGAGCAGTACTTC

j_gene: TRBJ2-5
abundance: .
v_gene: TRBV7-3
d_gene: .
CDR3aa: CASSLQPSSETQYF
CDR3nt: TGTGCCAGCAGCTTACAACCTAGCTCAGAGACCCAGTACTTC

j_gene: TRBJ1-1
abundance: many
v_gene: TRBV6-5
d_gene: .
CDR3aa: CASSYRDTEAFF
CDR3nt: TGTGCCAGCAGTTACAGGGACACTGAAGCTTTCTTT

j_gene: TRBJ1-1
abundance: many
v_gene: TRBV12-3/TRBV12-4
d_gene: TRBD1
CDR3aa: CASRAGGTEAFF
CDR3nt: TGTGCCAGCAGGGCAGGGGGAACTGAAGCTTTCTTT

j_gene: TRBJ1-3
abundance: .
v_gene: TRBV3-1
d_gene: .
CDR3aa: CASGHRRPGNTIYF
CDR3nt: TGTGCCAGCGGCCACAGGAGACCTGGAAACACCATATATTTT

j_gene: TRBJ1-1
abundance: .
v_gene: TRBV19
d_gene: .
CDR3aa: CASMSGRGGLEAFF
CDR3nt: TGTGCCAGTATGTCCGGTCGAGGAGGGCTTGAAGCTTTCTTT

j_gene: TRBJ2-7
abundance: .
v_gene: TRBV30
d_gene: TRBD1
CDR3aa: CAWTGQDAYEQYF
CDR3nt: TGTGCCTGGACGGGACAGGACGCCTACGAGCAGTACTTC

j_gene: TRBJ2-7
abundance: many
v_gene: TRBV12-3/TRBV12-4
d_gene: .
CDR3aa: CASRGQDRAYEQYF
CDR3nt: TGTGCCAGCAGAGGACAAGATCGGGCCTACGAGCAGTACTTC

j_gene: TRBJ1-6
abundance: many
v_gene: TRBV2
d_gene: .
CDR3aa: CASSEQHNSPLHF
CDR3nt: TGTGCCAGCAGTGAGCAGCATAATTCACCCCTCCACTTT

j_gene: TRBJ2-2
abundance: .
v_gene: TRBV6-7
d_gene: .
CDR3aa: CASSSVPGPLLESTGELFF
CDR3nt: TGTGCCAGCAGTTCGGTCCCGGGACCCCTGTTGGAGAGCACCGGGGAGCTGTTTTTT

j_gene: TRBJ2-5
abundance: many
v_gene: TRBV28
d_gene: .
CDR3aa: CASTLRSRGGRSYQETQYF
CDR3nt: TGTGCCAGCACCTTACGGAGTCGCGGGGGCCGCAGCTACCAAGAGACCCAGTACTTC

j_gene: TRBJ2-7
abundance: .
v_gene: TRBV6-2/TRBV6-3
d_gene: TRBD2
CDR3aa: CASGYGGRGTYEQYF
CDR3nt: TGTGCCAGCGGTTATGGCGGGAGGGGTACCTACGAGCAGTACTTC

j_gene: TRBJ2-7
abundance: .
v_gene: TRBV28
d_gene: TRBD1
CDR3aa: CASSPGGQSSYEQYF
CDR3nt: TGTGCCAGCAGTCCAGGGGGCCAAAGCTCCTACGAGCAGTACTTC

j_gene: TRBJ2-5
abundance: many
v_gene: TRBV11-2
d_gene: TRBD2
CDR3aa: CASSPGGTKTETQYF
CDR3nt: TGTGCCAGCAGCCCGGGAGGGACGAAGACAGAGACCCAGTACTTC

j_gene: TRBJ2-7
abundance: many
v_gene: TRBV25-1
d_gene: .
CDR3aa: CASSELGPIREQYF
CDR3nt: TGTGCCAGCAGTGAATTGGGCCCAATTCGGGAGCAGTACTTC

j_gene: TRBJ1-1
abundance: few
v_gene: TRBV4-1
d_gene: .
CDR3aa: CASSLGRWGFAAEAFF
CDR3nt: TGCGCCAGCAGCCTAGGGCGGTGGGGCTTTGCGGCTGAAGCTTTCTTT

j_gene: TRBJ2-7
abundance: many
v_gene: TRBV11-2
d_gene: TRBD2
CDR3aa: CASSLHPSGAYEQYF
CDR3nt: TGTGCCAGCAGCTTACATCCTAGCGGGGCCTACGAGCAGTACTTC

j_gene: TRBJ1-2
abundance: many
v_gene: TRBV30
d_gene: TRBD1
CDR3aa: CACSDRGNGYTF
CDR3nt: TGTGCCTGTTCGGACAGGGGGAATGGCTACACCTTC

j_gene: TRBJ1-3
abundance: .
v_gene: TRBV12-3/TRBV12-4
d_gene: .
CDR3aa: CASSFWTTGNTIYF
CDR3nt: TGTGCCAGCAGTTTTTGGACTACTGGAAACACCATATATTTT

j_gene: TRBJ1-2
abundance: .
v_gene: TRBV12-3/TRBV12-4
d_gene: .
CDR3aa: CASRIGQTYGYTF
CDR3nt: TGTGCCAGCAGGATAGGACAGACGTATGGCTACACCTTC

j_gene: TRBJ2-7
abundance: many
v_gene: TRBV6-5
d_gene: .
CDR3aa: CASSYSKDQEYF
CDR3nt: TGTGCCAGCAGTTACTCGAAGGACCAGGAGTACTTC

j_gene: TRBJ1-6
abundance: .
v_gene: TRBV3-1
d_gene: TRBD1
CDR3aa: CASSQKGQGLWPLHF
CDR3nt: TGTGCCAGCAGCCAAAAGGGACAGGGCTTGTGGCCCCTCCACTTT

j_gene: TRBJ1-1
abundance: many
v_gene: TRBV7-9
d_gene: .
CDR3aa: CASSLSGGLAFF
CDR3nt: TGTGCCAGCAGCTTATCTGGAGGGTTGGCTTTCTTT

j_gene: TRBJ2-7
abundance: .
v_gene: TRBV30
d_gene: .
CDR3aa: CAWSQGSYEQYF
CDR3nt: TGTGCCTGGAGTCAGGGCTCCTACGAGCAGTACTTC

j_gene: TRBJ1-2
abundance: many
v_gene: TRBV27
d_gene: .
CDR3aa: CASRGWGDTSRGGYTF
CDR3nt: TGTGCCAGCAGGGGATGGGGGGACACCTCTCGGGGTGGCTACACCTTC

j_gene: TRBJ1-1
abundance: few
v_gene: TRBV6-5
d_gene: .
CDR3aa: CASSSDPGQMNTEAFF
CDR3nt: TGTGCCAGCAGTTCCGATCCCGGACAGATGAACACTGAAGCTTTCTTT

j_gene: TRBJ1-5
abundance: many
v_gene: TRBV6-1
d_gene: .
CDR3aa: CASSASIGRSNQPQHF
CDR3nt: TGTGCCAGCAGTGCATCGATCGGCAGGTCCAATCAGCCCCAGCATTTT

j_gene: TRBJ2-7
abundance: many
v_gene: TRBV10-2
d_gene: .
CDR3aa: CASSEVLYEQYF
CDR3nt: TGCGCCAGCAGTGAGGTCTTATACGAGCAGTACTTC

j_gene: TRBJ2-2
abundance: many
v_gene: TRBV5-4
d_gene: TRBD2
CDR3aa: CASSLVAGGPRGSGELFF
CDR3nt: TGTGCCAGCAGCCTGGTAGCGGGGGGCCCTCGGGGGTCCGGGGAGCTGTTTTTT

j_gene: TRBJ1-2
abundance: many
v_gene: TRBV6-5
d_gene: .
CDR3aa: CASSPEPHLDSNYGYTF
CDR3nt: TGTGCCAGCAGTCCCGAACCCCACCTGGACAGCAACTATGGCTACACCTTC

j_gene: TRBJ1-2
abundance: many
v_gene: TRBV15
d_gene: TRBD1
CDR3aa: CATSRTGTLVDGYTF
CDR3nt: TGTGCCACCAGCCGGACAGGGACCCTAGTCGATGGCTACACCTTC

j_gene: TRBJ2-5
abundance: many
v_gene: TRBV6-5
d_gene: .
CDR3aa: CASSYGQLQETQYF
CDR3nt: TGTGCCAGCAGTTACGGACAGCTCCAAGAGACCCAGTACTTC

j_gene: TRBJ2-5
abundance: .
v_gene: TRBV6-5
d_gene: TRBD1
CDR3aa: CASSYRRGREETQYF
CDR3nt: TGTGCCAGCAGCTACCGCAGGGGGCGAGAGGAGACCCAGTACTTC

j_gene: TRBJ1-1
abundance: many
v_gene: TRBV6-5
d_gene: .
CDR3aa: CASSSGLFPEAFF
CDR3nt: TGTGCCAGCAGTTCCGGACTCTTCCCTGAAGCTTTCTTT

j_gene: TRBJ2-5
abundance: once
v_gene: TRBV5-1
d_gene: TRBD2
CDR3aa: CASSLAGLTGVLQETQYF
CDR3nt: TGCGCCAGCAGCTTGGCGGGACTAACGGGGGTCCTCCAAGAGACCCAGTACTTC

j_gene: TRBJ1-1
abundance: many
v_gene: TRBV6-2/TRBV6-3
d_gene: .
CDR3aa: CASVQAGFKNTEAFF
CDR3nt: TGTGCCAGCGTCCAAGCCGGATTTAAAAACACTGAAGCTTTCTTT

j_gene: TRBJ2-7
abundance: many
v_gene: TRBV9
d_gene: .
CDR3aa: CASSDTLKGYEQYF
CDR3nt: TGTGCCAGCAGCGACACCCTTAAGGGCTACGAGCAGTACTTC

j_gene: TRBJ1-1
abundance: many
v_gene: TRBV11-3
d_gene: .
CDR3aa: CASAFRWDTEAFF
CDR3nt: TGTGCCAGCGCCTTCAGGTGGGACACTGAAGCTTTCTTT

j_gene: TRBJ2-5
abundance: .
v_gene: TRBV7-9
d_gene: .
CDR3aa: CASSLGATAGETQYF
CDR3nt: TGTGCCAGCAGCTTAGGGGCGACCGCGGGGGAGACCCAGTACTTC

j_gene: TRBJ1-5
abundance: few
v_gene: TRBV13
d_gene: .
CDR3aa: CASSLKGSGNQPQHF
CDR3nt: TGTGCCAGCAGCTTAAAGGGGTCGGGGAATCAGCCCCAGCATTTT

j_gene: TRBJ2-7
abundance: many
v_gene: TRBV9
d_gene: .
CDR3aa: CASSPGVRTEQYF
CDR3nt: TGTGCCAGCAGCCCCGGGGTTAGGACCGAGCAGTACTTC

j_gene: TRBJ2-7
abundance: many
v_gene: TRBV6-6
d_gene: TRBD1
CDR3aa: CASNYQRTGWNEQYF
CDR3nt: TGTGCCAGCAACTATCAACGGACAGGGTGGAACGAGCAGTACTTC

j_gene: TRBJ1-2
abundance: many
v_gene: TRBV12-3/TRBV12-4
d_gene: .
CDR3aa: CASSRFGGGYTF
CDR3nt: TGTGCCAGCAGCCGTTTTGGGGGAGGCTACACCTTC

j_gene: TRBJ2-5
abundance: once
v_gene: TRBV10-3
d_gene: TRBD1
CDR3aa: CAISGRDSNTETQYF
CDR3nt: TGTGCCATCAGTGGACGGGACAGCAATACGGAGACCCAGTACTTC

j_gene: TRBJ1-2
abundance: .
v_gene: TRBV19
d_gene: TRBD1
CDR3aa: CASSIGTGQNYGYTF
CDR3nt: TGTGCCAGTAGTATTGGGACAGGGCAGAACTATGGCTACACCTTC

j_gene: TRBJ2-5
abundance: few
v_gene: TRBV11-3
d_gene: TRBD2
CDR3aa: CASSSRRGEKETQYF
CDR3nt: TGTGCCAGCAGCTCTCGGCGGGGGGAAAAAGAGACCCAGTACTTC